What follows are 14 T cell receptor beta chains derived from one specimen sequenced in a study of response to subunit inactivated influenza vaccine. In TCRdb, the RT-PCR reads were re-called with MiXCR into one record per CDR3 protein. The table lists about 780,000 distinct CDR3 sequences, approximately 17% of them singletons. Specimen: PBMCs from blood, collected around 5 days after vaccination. The origin of the receptors is a man between 45 and 60 years old who received an inactivated influenza vaccine.

As for this clonotype: A much more abundant neighbour one base away suggests this may be a read error. The rearrangement joins TRBV10-3 to TRBJ2-7; 11 nucleotides line up with TRBD1. The CDR3 is 13 residues long. Germline lookup yields CDR1 ENHRY and CDR2 SYGVKD. The V and J ends lost 6 bases and 2 bases, in that order; junction bases with no gene match: 0. The CDR3 coding sequence is TGTGCCATCAGGGGACAGGGGGCCTACGAGCAGTACTTC. It codes for CAIRGQGAYEQYF.

This clonotype was seen only a few times. The rearrangement uses TRBV7-9 and TRBJ2-2; the D is unclear. Trimming stripped 10 bases from V and 0 bases from J, with 9 bases between. CDR1 SEHNR and CDR2 FQNEAQ come from the germline V gene (reference sequence). This CDR3 has 13 residues. The CDR3 DNA reads as TGTGCCACAAGAAATCCGAACACCGGGGAGCTGTTTTTT. It specifies CATRNPNTGELFF.

This clonotype was seen at least ten times. The chain employs TRBV12-3 or TRBV12-4 and TRBJ2-3; the match to TRBD2 covers 9 bases. V lost 6 bases to trimming and J lost 3 bases; unmatched junction nucleotides: 4. The CDR3 extends over 14 amino acids. The CDR3 DNA sequence: TGTGCCAGCAGCATAGCGGGAGCTACAGATACGCAGTATTTT. As protein: CASSIAGATDTQYF.

A note on this clonotype: A much bigger clone sits one base away, suggesting this may be a read error. This chain links TRBV29-1 with TRBJ1-2; D remains unclear. V shed 4 bases and J shed 8 bases, with 8 bases lying between them. CDR3 length: 10 residues. CDR1 is SQVTM and CDR2 is ANQGSEA in the germline V gene. CDR3 residues: CSVAGIGYTF. The CDR3 nucleotides are TGCAGCGTTGCTGGGATCGGCTACACCTTC.

V usage is TRBV5-1 and J usage is TRBJ2-3; TRBD1 agrees at 8 bases. The CDR3 runs to 21 residues. The V segment lost 4 bases and the J segment 1 base; nucleotides outside the gene matches: 23. Germline-derived CDR1 and CDR2 are SGHRS and YFSETQ. DNA of the CDR3: TGCGCCAGCAGCGGAGGTCACCCGGGACAGGTTTTTCCTATTGGCACAGATACGCAGTATTTT. Protein: CASSGGHPGQVFPIGTDTQYF. The variable domain in full, completed from reference TRBV5-1 and TRBJ2-3, reads KAGVTQTPRYLIKTRGQQVTLSCSPISGHRSVSWYQQTPGQGLQFLFEYFSETQRNKGNFPGRFSGRQFSNSRSEMNVSTLELGDSALYLCASSGGHPGQVFPIGTDTQYFGPGTRLTVL.

This clonotype was recorded many times. The rearrangement links TRBV6-5 to TRBJ1-1; D perhaps matches TRBD1 (5 bases). Germline CDR1 MNHEY, CDR2 SVGAGI. This CDR3 contains 13 residues. V was cut by 0 bases and J by 8 bases, with 10 bases left in between. The CDR3 is CASSYSPGKEAFF. The CDR3 coding sequence is TGTGCCAGCAGTTACTCACCAGGGAAAGAAGCTTTCTTT.

This clonotype showed up just a few times. The chain links TRBV19 to TRBJ2-3; D remains unclear. This CDR3 has 14 residues. Germline values: CDR1 LNHDA, CDR2 SQIVND (reference sequence). Trimming took off 5 bases at V and 0 bases at J, with 9 bases between the two ends. The CDR3 nucleotides read TGTGCCAGTAGTGCCTTCCAGAGCACAGATACGCAGTATTTT. This sequence encodes CASSAFQSTDTQYF.

The CDR3 is CASSQILTGLAGGPGTGELFF. In nucleotides, the CDR3 is TGCGCCAGCAGCCAGATCCTCACCGGACTAGCGGGGGGACCTGGCACCGGGGAGCTGTTTTTT. J is TRBJ2-2 and V is TRBV4-1, with 14 bases aligning to TRBD2. V shed 3 bases, J shed 4 bases, and the junction held 16 bases outside the gene matches. Germline V gene lookup returns CDR1 MGHRA and CDR2 YSYEKL. CDR3 length: 21 amino acids.

V and J are TRBV20-1 and TRBJ2-3; TRBD2 is a possible D gene (6 bases). The CDR3 runs to 13 residues. V was shortened by 1 base and J by 5 bases, with 10 bases between the two germline ends. Germline loops: CDR1 DFQATT, CDR2 SNEGSKA (reference sequence). CDR3 in DNA: TGCAGTGCTAGAGTAGCGGCCGAAGATACGCAGTATTTT. Its translation: CSARVAAEDTQYF.

This clonotype has a count of ten or more. The rearrangement links TRBV7-8 to TRBJ2-7; the D call may be TRBD1 or TRBD2 (6 bases each). Trimming took 2 bases from V and 5 from J, leaving 16 bases between them. CDR1 and CDR2 from the germline V gene are SGHVS and FQNEAQ. CDR3 length: 15 residues. CDR3 region: CASSLINLEGDEQYF. In DNA form, the CDR3 reads TGTGCCAGCAGCTTAATAAATCTGGAGGGGGACGAGCAGTACTTC.

The chain carries TRBV20-1 and TRBJ2-1, with unresolved D. This CDR3 has 12 amino acids. Germline V gene lookup returns CDR1 DFQATT and CDR2 SNEGSKA (reference sequence). V was shortened by 6 bases and J by 11 bases, with 17 bases between the two germline ends. The CDR3 region is CSAPLGSPKQFF. CDR3 bases: TGCAGTGCCCCTCTTGGATCTCCGAAGCAGTTCTTC.

This clonotype has more than one count but fewer than ten. The chain employs TRBV3-1 and TRBJ2-5; 8 positions agree with TRBD1. CDR3 length: 15 amino acids. Germline V gene lookup returns CDR1 LGHDT and CDR2 YNNKEL (reference sequence). With 4 bases clipped from V and 5 bases from J, the junction kept 9 bases outside the gene matches. DNA for the CDR3: TGTGCCAGCAGCCTAATCCTGGACAGGGTCGAGACCCAGTACTTC. Its translation is CASSLILDRVETQYF.

This clonotype was seen only a few times. The chain uses TRBV21-1 and TRBJ2-7; the table's TRBD1 call for D was not verified on the DNA. TRBV21-1 is termed a pseudogene. The CDR3 has 15 residues. This CDR3 reads CASSKEGDTSYEQYF. DNA for the CDR3: TGTGCCAGCAGCAAAGAAGGGGACACCTCCTACGAGCAGTACTTC.

The genes are TRBV12-3 or TRBV12-4 and TRBJ1-5; 7 positions match TRBD1. This CDR3 is built from 14 residues. Trimming at V came to 7 bases and at J to 3 bases, leaving 6 bases not matched to a gene. The CDR3 protein is CASTGDSYNQPQHF. The CDR3, as DNA: TGTGCCAGCACCGGGGACAGCTACAATCAGCCCCAGCATTTT.